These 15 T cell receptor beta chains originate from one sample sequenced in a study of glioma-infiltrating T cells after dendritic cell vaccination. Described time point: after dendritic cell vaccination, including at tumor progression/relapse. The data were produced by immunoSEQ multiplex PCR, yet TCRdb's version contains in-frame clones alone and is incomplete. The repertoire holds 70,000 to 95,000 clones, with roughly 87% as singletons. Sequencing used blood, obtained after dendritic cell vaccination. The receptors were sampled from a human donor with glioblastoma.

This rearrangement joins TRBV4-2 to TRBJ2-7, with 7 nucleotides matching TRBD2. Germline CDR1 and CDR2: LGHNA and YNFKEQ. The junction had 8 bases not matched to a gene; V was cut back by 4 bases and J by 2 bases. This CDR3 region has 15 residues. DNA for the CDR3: TGTGCCAGCAGCCTACTCTGGGAGGGCCCCTACGAGCAGTACTTC. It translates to CASSLLWEGPYEQYF.

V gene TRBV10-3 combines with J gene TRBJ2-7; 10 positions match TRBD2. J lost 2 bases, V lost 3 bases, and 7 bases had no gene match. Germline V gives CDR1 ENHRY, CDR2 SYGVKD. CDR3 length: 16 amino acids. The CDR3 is CAISESSGRGTYEQYF. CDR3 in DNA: TGTGCCATCAGTGAATCCAGCGGGAGGGGGACCTACGAGCAGTACTTC.

For the CDR3, the DNA is TGTGCCAGCAGTTTACAGGGGGCTAGCAATCAGCCCCAGCATTTT. It yields the protein CASSLQGASNQPQHF. J is TRBJ1-5 and V is TRBV27, with 8 nucleotides matching TRBD1. Per the germline V gene, CDR1 is MNHEY and CDR2 is SMNVEV (reference sequence). CDR3 length: 15 residues. V lost 2 bases, J lost 0 bases, and 0 bases stayed unmatched.

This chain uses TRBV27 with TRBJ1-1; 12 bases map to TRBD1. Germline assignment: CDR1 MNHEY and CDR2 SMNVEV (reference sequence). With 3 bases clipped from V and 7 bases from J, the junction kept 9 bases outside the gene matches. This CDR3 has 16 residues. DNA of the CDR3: TGTGCCAGCAGTTTTTTCCTCGGGACAGGGGGCGGTGAAGCTTTCTTT. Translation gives CASSFFLGTGGGEAFF.

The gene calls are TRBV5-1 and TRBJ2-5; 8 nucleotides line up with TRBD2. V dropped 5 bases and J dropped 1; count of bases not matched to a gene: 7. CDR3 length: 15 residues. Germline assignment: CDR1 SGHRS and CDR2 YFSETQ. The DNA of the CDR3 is TGCGCCAGCAGAGGGACTAGTTTCGCCCAAGAGACCCAGTACTTC. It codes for CASRGTSFAQETQYF.

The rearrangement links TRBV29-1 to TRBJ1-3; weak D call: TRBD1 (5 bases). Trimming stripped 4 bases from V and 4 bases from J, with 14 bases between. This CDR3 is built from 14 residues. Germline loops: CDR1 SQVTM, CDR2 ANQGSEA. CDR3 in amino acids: CSVVGRGSGNTIYF. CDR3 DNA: TGCAGCGTTGTCGGTAGGGGATCCGGAAACACCATATATTTT.

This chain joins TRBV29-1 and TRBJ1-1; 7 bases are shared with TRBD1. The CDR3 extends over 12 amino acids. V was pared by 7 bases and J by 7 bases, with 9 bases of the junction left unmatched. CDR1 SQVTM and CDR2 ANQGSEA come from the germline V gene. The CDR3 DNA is TGCAGCGCCCTCCCCCGGGACAGTGAAGCTTTCTTT. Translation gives CSALPRDSEAFF.

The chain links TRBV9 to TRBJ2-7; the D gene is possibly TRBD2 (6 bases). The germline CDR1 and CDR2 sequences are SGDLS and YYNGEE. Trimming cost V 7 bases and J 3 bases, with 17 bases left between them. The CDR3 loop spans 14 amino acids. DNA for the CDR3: TGTGCCAGCGGCTTGGGAGGAATAGGCTACGAGCAGTACTTC. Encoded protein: CASGLGGIGYEQYF. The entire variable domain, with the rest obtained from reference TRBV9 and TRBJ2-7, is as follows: DSGVTQTPKHLITATGQRVTLRCSPRSGDLSVYWYQQSLDQGLQFLIQYYNGEERAKGNILERFSAQQFPDLHSELNLSSLELGDSALYFCASGLGGIGYEQYFGPGTRLTVT.

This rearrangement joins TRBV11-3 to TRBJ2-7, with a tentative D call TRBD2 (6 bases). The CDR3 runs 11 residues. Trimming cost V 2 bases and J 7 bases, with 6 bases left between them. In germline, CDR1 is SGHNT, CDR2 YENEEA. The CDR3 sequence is CASSLRGEQYF. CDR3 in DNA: TGTGCCAGCAGCTTACGGGGGGAGCAGTACTTC.

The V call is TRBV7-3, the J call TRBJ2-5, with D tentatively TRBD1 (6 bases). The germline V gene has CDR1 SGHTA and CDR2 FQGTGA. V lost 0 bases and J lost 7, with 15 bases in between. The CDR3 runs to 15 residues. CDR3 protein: CASSLTTGSGGTQYF. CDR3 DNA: TGTGCCAGCAGCTTAACAACAGGGTCCGGTGGGACCCAGTACTTC.

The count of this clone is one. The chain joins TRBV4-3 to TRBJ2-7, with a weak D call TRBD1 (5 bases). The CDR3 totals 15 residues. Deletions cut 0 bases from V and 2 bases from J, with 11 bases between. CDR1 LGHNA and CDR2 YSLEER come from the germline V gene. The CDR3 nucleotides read TGCGCCAGCAGCCAAGAGTATGGGGCGCCCTACGAGCAGTACTTC. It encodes CASSQEYGAPYEQYF.

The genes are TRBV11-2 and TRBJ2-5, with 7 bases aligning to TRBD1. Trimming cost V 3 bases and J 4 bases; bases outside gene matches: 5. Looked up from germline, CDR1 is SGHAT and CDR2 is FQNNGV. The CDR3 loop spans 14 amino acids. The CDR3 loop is CASSFQNRGETQYF. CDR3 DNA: TGTGCCAGCAGCTTCCAAAACAGGGGAGAGACCCAGTACTTC. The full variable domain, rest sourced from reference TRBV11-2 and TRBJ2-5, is EAGVAQSPRYKIIEKRQSVAFWCNPISGHATLYWYQQILGQGPKLLIQFQNNGVVDDSQLPKDRFSAERLKGVDSTLKIQPAKLEDSAVYLCASSFQNRGETQYFGPGTRLLVL.

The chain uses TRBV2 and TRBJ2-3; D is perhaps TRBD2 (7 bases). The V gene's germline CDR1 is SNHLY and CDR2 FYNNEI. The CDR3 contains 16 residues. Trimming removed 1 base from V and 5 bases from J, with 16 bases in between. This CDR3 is CASSEVGGGQGDTQYF. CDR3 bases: TGTGCCAGCAGTGAAGTGGGGGGGGGCCAGGGAGATACGCAGTATTTT.

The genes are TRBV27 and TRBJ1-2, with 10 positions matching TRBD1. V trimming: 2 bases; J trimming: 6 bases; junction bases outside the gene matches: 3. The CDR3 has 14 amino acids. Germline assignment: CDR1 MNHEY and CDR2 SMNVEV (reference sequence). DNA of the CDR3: TGTGCCAGCAGTTTAAGGGACAGGGGTGATGGCTACACCTTC. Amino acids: CASSLRDRGDGYTF.

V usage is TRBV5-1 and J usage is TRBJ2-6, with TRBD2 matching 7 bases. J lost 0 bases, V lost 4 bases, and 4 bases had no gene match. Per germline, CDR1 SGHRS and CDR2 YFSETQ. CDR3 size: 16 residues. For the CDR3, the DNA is TGCGCCAGCAGCCCCCGGGGGGACTCTGGGGCCAACGTCCTGACTTTC. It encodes CASSPRGDSGANVLTF.